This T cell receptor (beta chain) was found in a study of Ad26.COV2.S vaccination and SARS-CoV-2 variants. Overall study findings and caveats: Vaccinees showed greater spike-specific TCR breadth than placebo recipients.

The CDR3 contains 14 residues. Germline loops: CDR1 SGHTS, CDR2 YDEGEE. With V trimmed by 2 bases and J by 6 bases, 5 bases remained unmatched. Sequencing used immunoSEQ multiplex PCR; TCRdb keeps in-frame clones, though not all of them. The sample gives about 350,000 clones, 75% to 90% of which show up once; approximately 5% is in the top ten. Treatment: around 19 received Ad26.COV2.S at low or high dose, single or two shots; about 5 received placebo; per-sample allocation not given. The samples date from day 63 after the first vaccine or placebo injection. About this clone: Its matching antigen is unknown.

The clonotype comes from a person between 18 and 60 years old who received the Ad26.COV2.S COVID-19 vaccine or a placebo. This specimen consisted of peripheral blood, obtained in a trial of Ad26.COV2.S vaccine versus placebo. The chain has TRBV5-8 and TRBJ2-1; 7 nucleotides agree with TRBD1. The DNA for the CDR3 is TGTGCCAGCAGCTTTGAGGGGGCGAGCAATGAGCAGTTCTTC. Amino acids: CASSFEGASNEQFF.